The entry below describes one T cell receptor beta chain. TEMRA cells were FACS-enriched and CD8+ and CD4+ T cells negatively isolated. Reverse transcription used roughly 0.45 to 1 ug RNA and random hexamers. TCRdb processed the immunoSEQ multiplex PCR reads anew with MiXCR; each CDR3 protein has one entry. The sample consists of under 200,000 distinct CDR3 sequences, 85% to 95% of them appearing once. The sample comes from a study of CD8 T cells in Susac syndrome. Trimming removed 7 bases from V and 5 bases from J; junction bases left unmatched: 7. Germline V CDR1 and CDR2: MNHNY, SVGAGI (reference sequence). The CDR3 loop spans 13 amino acids.

The specimen was CD4+ T cells from PBMCs. This clonotype originated in a human donor with Susac syndrome. J is TRBJ1-2 and V is TRBV6-6; 7 bases are shared with TRBD1. CDR3 in DNA: TGTGCCAGCATCTTCATCAGGGGGTATGGCTACACCTTC. This sequence encodes CASIFIRGYGYTF.